What follows is one TCR beta chain and its context. These data are taken from a study of blood T cell repertoires in COVID-19. In the original workflow: Reference gene primer amplification gave nucleated cell count estimates. Profiled with immunoSEQ multiplex PCR; TCRdb holds only in-frame clones, not every one. The DNA gave D and trimming, while V, J and clone size come from that table. Here the sample spans about 250,000 clones, 65% to 85% being singletons. Germline CDR1 and CDR2: LNHDA and SQIVND (reference sequence). This CDR3 is built from 13 residues. The V end was cut by 7 bases, the J end by 5 bases, with 13 bases between.

The TCR was taken from a man aged 40-49 years with active or convalescent COVID-19. Sequencing was carried out using peripheral blood. The chain carries TRBV19 and TRBJ2-3; D ambiguous. The CDR3 reads CASKRQVEDTQYF. Written as DNA, the CDR3 is TGTGCCAGTAAACGGCAGGTGGAAGATACGCAGTATTTT.